These T cell receptor beta chains were read from a single sample in a study of blood T cell repertoires in COVID-19. Using immunoSEQ multiplex PCR, the repertoire was profiled, and TCRdb retains in-frame clones only, with some absent. Among 400,000 to 550,000 clones listed, 70% to 90% were seen once. The sequenced material came from PBMCs or T cells enriched from blood (not recorded which). The receptors derive from a woman aged 18-30 years with acute COVID-19. CDR3s include the opening cysteine and the closing phenylalanine or tryptophan. The D gene is left open where the match is weak.

j_gene,v_gene,d_gene,CDR3aa
TRBJ2-7,TRBV5-4,TRBD2,CASSPLAGGYEQYF
TRBJ1-2,TRBV2,TRBD1,CASSSDRGLNYGYTF
TRBJ2-1,TRBV2,NA,CASGPGRMQFF
TRBJ2-1,TRBV4-3,TRBD2,CASSQGGGTTNNEQFF
TRBJ2-7,TRBV28,TRBD2,CASSLLAGANEQYF
TRBJ1-1,TRBV10-3,NA,CATEAAMNTEAFF
TRBJ2-1,TRBV3-1/TRBV3-2,TRBD2,CASSQPGTSGRGLF
TRBJ2-5,TRBV7-9,TRBD2,CASSLATSGQETQYF
TRBJ2-7,TRBV27,TRBD2,CASSASGLNSYEQYF
TRBJ1-1,TRBV3-1/TRBV3-2,NA,CASSPGVATEAFF
TRBJ1-1,TRBV28,TRBD1,CASTITGAPPNTEAFF
TRBJ2-3,TRBV5-1,TRBD2,CASSLPLAESTDTQYF
TRBJ1-3,TRBV28,NA,CASEWAGAGNTIYF
TRBJ1-2,TRBV18,TRBD1,CASSWDRGFDGYTF
TRBJ2-5,TRBV2,NA,CASSEARETQYF
TRBJ2-3,TRBV5-1,TRBD2,CASRVSGDLTDTQYF
TRBJ2-3,TRBV9,TRBD2,CASSAQGLAGVDTQYF
TRBJ2-1,TRBV4-3,TRBD1,CAIGQGPQGEQFF
TRBJ2-7,TRBV14,NA,CASSQVVPGEQYF
TRBJ2-5,TRBV11-3,NA,CASSPGGQETQYF
TRBJ1-3,TRBV6-5,NA,CASSAGGDGNTIYF
TRBJ2-1,TRBV21-1,NA,CASSKAYPGCRVNSYNEQFF
TRBJ1-4,TRBV29-1,NA,CSVEANTGSWGEKLFF
TRBJ1-5,TRBV10-3,NA,CAISGVLDQPQHF
TRBJ1-2,TRBV5-1,NA,CASSQVGGGEYGYTF
TRBJ1-1,TRBV10-3,TRBD1,CAISVQGASTEAFF
TRBJ2-2,TRBV11-3,NA,CASSLVTGSGELFF